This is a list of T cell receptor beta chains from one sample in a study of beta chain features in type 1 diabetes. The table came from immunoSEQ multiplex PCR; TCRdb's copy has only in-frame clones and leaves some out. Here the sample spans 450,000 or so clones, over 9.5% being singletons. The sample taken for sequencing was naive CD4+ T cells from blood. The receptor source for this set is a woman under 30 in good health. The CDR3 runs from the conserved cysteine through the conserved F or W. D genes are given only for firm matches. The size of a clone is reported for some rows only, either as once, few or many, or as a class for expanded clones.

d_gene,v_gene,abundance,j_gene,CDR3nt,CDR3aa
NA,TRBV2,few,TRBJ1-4,TGTGCCAGCAGTGGGTCAGGGAATGAAAAACTGTTTTTT,CASSGSGNEKLFF
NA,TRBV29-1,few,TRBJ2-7,TGCAGCGCTGGGGGACCAACCTACGAGCAGTACTTC,CSAGGPTYEQYF
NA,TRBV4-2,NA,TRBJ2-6,TGTGCCAGCAGCCAAGACCGGGCGAACTCTGGGGCCAACGTCCTGACTTTC,CASSQDRANSGANVLTF
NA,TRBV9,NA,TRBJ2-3,TGTGCCAGCAGCGTAGCTACGCGGGGCGCCGGCACAGATACGCAGTATTTT,CASSVATRGAGTDTQYF
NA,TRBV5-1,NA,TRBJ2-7,TGCGCCAGCAGCTCCTCCCAAGATTACGAGCAGTACTTC,CASSSSQDYEQYF
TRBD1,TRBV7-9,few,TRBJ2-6,TGTGCCAGCGACAGGGCCGGGGCCAACGTCCTGACTTTC,CASDRAGANVLTF
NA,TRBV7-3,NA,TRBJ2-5,TGTGCCAGCAGCCCTGGGGGCGGGGGTGAGACCCAGTACTTC,CASSPGGGGETQYF
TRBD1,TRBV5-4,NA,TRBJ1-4,TGTGCCAGCAGCTACCAGACAGGGGATAATGAAAAACTGTTTTTT,CASSYQTGDNEKLFF
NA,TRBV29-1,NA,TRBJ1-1,TGCAGCGTCCACAGGGACGGATTGAACACTGAAGCTTTCTTT,CSVHRDGLNTEAFF
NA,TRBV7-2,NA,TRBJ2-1,TGTGCCAGCAGCCAGACCGGGCCACAATCCGATGAGCAGTTCTTC,CASSQTGPQSDEQFF
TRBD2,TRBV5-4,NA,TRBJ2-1,TGTGCCAGCAGCAGTCCGGGACTAGGCAATGAGCAGTTCTTC,CASSSPGLGNEQFF
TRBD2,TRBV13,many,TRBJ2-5,TGTGCCAGCAGCGGCCCACTAGCGGGGGGACAAGAGACCCAGTACTTC,CASSGPLAGGQETQYF
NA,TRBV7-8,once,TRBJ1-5,TGTGCCAGCAGCTTGGTACAGCTCAAACAGCCCCAGCATTTT,CASSLVQLKQPQHF
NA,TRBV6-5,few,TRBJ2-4,TGTGCCAGCAGTTACTCGTGGCAGGGGACAAACATTCAGTACTTC,CASSYSWQGTNIQYF
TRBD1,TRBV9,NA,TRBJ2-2,TGTGCCAGCAGCACTAGACAGGGGACGAACGGGGAGCTGTTTTTT,CASSTRQGTNGELFF
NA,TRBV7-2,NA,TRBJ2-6,TGTGCCAGCAGCTTCGTCACCTCTGGGGCCAACGTCCTGACTTTC,CASSFVTSGANVLTF
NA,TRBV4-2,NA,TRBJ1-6,TGTGCCAGCAGCCTAACAGGGACGGATTCACCCCTCCACTTT,CASSLTGTDSPLHF
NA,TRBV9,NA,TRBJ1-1,TGTGCCAGCAGCGTAGTGGCGGACACTGAAGCTTTCTTT,CASSVVADTEAFF
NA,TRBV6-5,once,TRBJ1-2,TGTGCCAGCAGTAAAGGACACCCTGGCTATGGCTACACCTTC,CASSKGHPGYGYTF